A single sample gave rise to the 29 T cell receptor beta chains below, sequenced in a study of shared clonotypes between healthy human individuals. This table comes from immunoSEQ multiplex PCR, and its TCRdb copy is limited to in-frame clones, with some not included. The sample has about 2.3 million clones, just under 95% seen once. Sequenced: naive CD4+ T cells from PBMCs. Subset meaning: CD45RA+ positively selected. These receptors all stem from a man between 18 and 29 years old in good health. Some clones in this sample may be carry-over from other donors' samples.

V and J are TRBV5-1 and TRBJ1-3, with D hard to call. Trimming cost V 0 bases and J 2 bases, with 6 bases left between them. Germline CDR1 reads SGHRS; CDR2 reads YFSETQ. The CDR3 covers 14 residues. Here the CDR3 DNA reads TGCGCCAGCAGCTTGGAGGACCCTGGAAACACCATATATTTT. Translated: CASSLEDPGNTIYF.

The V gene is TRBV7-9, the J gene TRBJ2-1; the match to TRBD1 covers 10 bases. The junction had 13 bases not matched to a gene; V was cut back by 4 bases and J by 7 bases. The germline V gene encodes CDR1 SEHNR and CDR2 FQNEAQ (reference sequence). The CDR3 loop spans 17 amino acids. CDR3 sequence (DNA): TGTGCCAGCAGCTCCCTGGGGGGGACAGGGGTGAAAAATGAGCAGTTCTTC. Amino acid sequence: CASSSLGGTGVKNEQFF.

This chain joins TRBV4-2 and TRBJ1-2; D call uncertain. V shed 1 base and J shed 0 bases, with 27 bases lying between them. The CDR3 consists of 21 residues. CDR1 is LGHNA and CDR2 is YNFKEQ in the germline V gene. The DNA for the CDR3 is TGTGCCAGCAGCCAAGTCCTTACCCCCATTCAGAAACGAGCTCCTAACTATGGCTACACCTTC. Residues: CASSQVLTPIQKRAPNYGYTF.

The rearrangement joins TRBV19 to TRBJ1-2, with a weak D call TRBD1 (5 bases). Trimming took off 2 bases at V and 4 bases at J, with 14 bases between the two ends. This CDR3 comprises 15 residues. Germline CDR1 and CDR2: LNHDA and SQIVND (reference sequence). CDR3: CASSIQGASGYGYTF. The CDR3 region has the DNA TGTGCCAGTAGTATACAAGGGGCGTCTGGCTATGGCTACACCTTC.

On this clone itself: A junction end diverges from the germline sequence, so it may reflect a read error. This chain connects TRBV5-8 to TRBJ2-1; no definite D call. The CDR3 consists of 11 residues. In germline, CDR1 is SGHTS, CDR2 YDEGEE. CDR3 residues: CASSPYDEQFF. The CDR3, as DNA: TGTGCCAGCAGCCCCTACGATGAGCAGTTCTTC.

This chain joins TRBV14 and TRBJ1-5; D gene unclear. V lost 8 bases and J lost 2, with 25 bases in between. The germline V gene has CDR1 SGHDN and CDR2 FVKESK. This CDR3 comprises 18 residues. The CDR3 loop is CASEITPDIQRCNQPQHF. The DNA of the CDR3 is TGTGCCAGCGAGATAACCCCAGACATACAGAGATGCAATCAGCCCCAGCATTTT. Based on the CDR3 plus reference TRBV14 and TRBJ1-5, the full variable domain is EAGVTQFPSHSVIEKGQTVTLRCDPISGHDNLYWYRRVMGKEIKFLLHFVKESKQDESGMPNNRFLAERTGGTYSTLKVQPAELEDSGVYFCASEITPDIQRCNQPQHFGDGTRLSIL.

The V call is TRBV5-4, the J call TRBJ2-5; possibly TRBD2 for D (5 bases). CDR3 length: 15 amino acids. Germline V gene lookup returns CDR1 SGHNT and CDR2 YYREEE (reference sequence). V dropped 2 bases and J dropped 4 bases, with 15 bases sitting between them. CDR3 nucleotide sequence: TGTGCCAGCAGCTTCACCAGCGGATCCTTAGAGACCCAGTACTTC. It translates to CASSFTSGSLETQYF.

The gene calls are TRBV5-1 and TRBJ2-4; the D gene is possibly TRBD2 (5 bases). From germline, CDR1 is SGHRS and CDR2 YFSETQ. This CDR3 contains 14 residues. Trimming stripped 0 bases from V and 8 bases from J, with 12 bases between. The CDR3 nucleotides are TGCGCCAGCAGCTTGGTGGGTAGGCGGGACATTCAGTACTTC. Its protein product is CASSLVGRRDIQYF.

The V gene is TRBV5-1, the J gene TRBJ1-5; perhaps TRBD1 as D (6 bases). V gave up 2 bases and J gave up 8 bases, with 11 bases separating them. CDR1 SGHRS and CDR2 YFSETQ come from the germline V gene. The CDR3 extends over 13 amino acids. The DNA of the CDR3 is TGCGCCAGCAGCTTAACAGGGTTTGAGCCCCAGCATTTT. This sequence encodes CASSLTGFEPQHF.

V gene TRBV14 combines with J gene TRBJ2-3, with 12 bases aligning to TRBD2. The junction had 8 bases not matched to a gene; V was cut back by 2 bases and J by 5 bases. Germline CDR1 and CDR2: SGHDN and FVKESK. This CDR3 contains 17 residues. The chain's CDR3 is CASSQYSLAGGGDTQYF. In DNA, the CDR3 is TGTGCCAGCAGCCAATACAGTCTAGCGGGAGGGGGAGATACGCAGTATTTT.

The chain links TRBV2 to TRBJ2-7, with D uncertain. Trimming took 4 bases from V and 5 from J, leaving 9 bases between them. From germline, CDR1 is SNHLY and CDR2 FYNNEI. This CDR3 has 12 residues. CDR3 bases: TGTGCCAGCAGTGGCAGGAGCAACGAGCAGTACTTC. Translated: CASSGRSNEQYF.

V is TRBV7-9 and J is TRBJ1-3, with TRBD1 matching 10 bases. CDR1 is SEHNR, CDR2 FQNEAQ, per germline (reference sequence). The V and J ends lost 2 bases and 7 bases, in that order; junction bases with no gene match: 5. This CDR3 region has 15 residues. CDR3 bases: TGTGCCAGCAGCTTAAGAGAGACAGGGGGCAACACCATATATTTT. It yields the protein CASSLRETGGNTIYF.

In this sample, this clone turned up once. CDR3 coding DNA: TGTGCCAGCAGTGGGCTGCAAGGTCTAGGTCGGACCGGGGAGCTGTTTTTT. Its protein product is CASSGLQGLGRTGELFF. The chain couples TRBV2 to TRBJ2-2; unclear D gene. CDR1 is SNHLY, CDR2 FYNNEI, per germline. V lost 4 bases to trimming and J lost 5 bases, with 20 bases between them. The CDR3 extends over 17 amino acids.

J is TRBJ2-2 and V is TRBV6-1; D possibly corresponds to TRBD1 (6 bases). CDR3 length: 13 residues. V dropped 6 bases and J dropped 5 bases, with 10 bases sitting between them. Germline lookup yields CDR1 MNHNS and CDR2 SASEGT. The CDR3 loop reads CASRKGGTGELFF. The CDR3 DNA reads TGTGCCAGCAGAAAAGGGGGTACCGGGGAGCTGTTTTTT.

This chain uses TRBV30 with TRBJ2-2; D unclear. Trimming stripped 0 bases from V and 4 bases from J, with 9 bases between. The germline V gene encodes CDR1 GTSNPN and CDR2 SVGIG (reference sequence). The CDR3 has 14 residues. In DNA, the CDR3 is TGTGCCTGGAGTGTACCGACGGCCACCGGGGAGCTGTTTTTT. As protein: CAWSVPTATGELFF.

CDR3 DNA sequence: TGTGCCAGCAGTCCCCGACAGGGGGCTCAGCCCCAGCATTTT. This gives the protein CASSPRQGAQPQHF. V usage is TRBV28 and J usage is TRBJ1-5, with 10 bases identical to TRBD1. Unmatched junction bases numbered 4, after V lost 5 bases and J lost 6 bases. Germline loops: CDR1 MDHEN, CDR2 SYDVKM. CDR3 length: 14 residues.

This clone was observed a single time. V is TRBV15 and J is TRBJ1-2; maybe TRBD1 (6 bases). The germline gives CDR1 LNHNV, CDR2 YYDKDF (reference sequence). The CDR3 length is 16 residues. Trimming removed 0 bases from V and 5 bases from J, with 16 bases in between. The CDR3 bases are TGTGCCACCAGCAGAGACCGGACAGTGCGGGTTTATGGCTACACCTTC. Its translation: CATSRDRTVRVYGYTF.

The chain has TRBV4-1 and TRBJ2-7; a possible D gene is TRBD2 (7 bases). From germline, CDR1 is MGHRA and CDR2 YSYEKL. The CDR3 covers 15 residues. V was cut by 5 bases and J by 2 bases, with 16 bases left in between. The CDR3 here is CASSSQGGETYEQYF. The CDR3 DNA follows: TGCGCCAGCAGCTCACAGGGAGGGGAAACCTACGAGCAGTACTTC.

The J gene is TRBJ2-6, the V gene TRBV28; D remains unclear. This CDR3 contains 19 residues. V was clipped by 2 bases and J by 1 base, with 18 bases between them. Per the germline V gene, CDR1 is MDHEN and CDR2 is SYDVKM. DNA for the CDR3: TGTGCCAGCAGTTTAGGGTTTGCACTCCGAAAGTCTGGGGCCAACGTCCTGACTTTC. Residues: CASSLGFALRKSGANVLTF.

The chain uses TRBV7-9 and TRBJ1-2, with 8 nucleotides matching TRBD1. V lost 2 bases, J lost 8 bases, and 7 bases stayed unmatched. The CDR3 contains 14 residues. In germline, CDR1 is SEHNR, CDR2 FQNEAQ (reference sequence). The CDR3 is CASSLYAGQGGYTF. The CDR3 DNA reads TGTGCCAGCAGCTTATATGCAGGACAGGGAGGCTACACCTTC.

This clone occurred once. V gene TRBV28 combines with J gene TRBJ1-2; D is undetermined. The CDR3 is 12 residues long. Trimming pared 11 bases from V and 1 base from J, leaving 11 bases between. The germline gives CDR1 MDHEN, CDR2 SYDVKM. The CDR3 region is CAHAGSNYGYTF. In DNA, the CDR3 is TGTGCCCATGCCGGCAGTAACTATGGCTACACCTTC.

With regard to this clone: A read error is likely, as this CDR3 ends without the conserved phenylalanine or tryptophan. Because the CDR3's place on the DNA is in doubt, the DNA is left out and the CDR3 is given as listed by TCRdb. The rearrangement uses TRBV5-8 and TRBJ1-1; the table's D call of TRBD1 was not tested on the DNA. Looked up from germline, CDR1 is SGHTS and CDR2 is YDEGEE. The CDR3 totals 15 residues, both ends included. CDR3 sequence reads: CASSLARLGGPLGTV.

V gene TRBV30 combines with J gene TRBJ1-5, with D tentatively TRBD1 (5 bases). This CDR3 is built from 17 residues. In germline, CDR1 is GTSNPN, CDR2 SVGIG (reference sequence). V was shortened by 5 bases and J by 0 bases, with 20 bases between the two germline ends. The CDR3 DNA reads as TGTGCCTGGGGGGGAGGGACGAACGTTAATAGCAATCAGCCCCAGCATTTT. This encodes CAWGGGTNVNSNQPQHF.

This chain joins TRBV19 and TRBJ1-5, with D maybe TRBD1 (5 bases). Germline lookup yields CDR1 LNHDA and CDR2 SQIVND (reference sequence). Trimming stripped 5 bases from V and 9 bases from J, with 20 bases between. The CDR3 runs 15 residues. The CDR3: CASSGGGTPWGPQHF. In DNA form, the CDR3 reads TGTGCCAGTAGTGGGGGAGGGACCCCCTGGGGGCCCCAGCATTTT.

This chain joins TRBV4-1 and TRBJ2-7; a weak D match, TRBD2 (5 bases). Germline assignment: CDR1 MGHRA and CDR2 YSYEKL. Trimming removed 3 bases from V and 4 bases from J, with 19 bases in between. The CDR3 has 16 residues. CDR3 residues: CASSQTPLGGGYEQYF. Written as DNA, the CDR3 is TGCGCCAGCAGCCAGACGCCTTTGGGTGGAGGATACGAGCAGTACTTC.

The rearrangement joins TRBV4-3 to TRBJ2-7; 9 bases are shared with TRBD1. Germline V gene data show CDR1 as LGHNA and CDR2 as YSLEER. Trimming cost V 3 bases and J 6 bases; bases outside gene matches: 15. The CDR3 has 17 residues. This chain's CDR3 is CASSQLATRDRVSEQYF. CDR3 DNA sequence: TGCGCCAGCAGCCAGTTGGCTACCCGGGACAGGGTGTCCGAGCAGTACTTC.

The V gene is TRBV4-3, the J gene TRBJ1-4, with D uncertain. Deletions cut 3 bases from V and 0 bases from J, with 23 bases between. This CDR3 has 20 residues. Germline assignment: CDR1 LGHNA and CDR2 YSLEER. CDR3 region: CASSHFLATPLSATNEKLFF. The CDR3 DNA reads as TGCGCCAGCAGCCACTTTCTCGCGACACCTCTTTCTGCAACTAATGAAAAACTGTTTTTT.

The CDR3 DNA reads TGTGCCAGCAGCTTTAGGCGGCAGCTCGACCAGCCCCAGCATTTT. This translates into CASSFRRQLDQPQHF. This chain connects TRBV5-6 to TRBJ1-5; D call uncertain. With 2 bases removed from V and 7 bases from J, the gap between germline ends came to 16 bases. This CDR3 has 15 residues. CDR1 and CDR2 (germline): SGHDT, YYEEEE.

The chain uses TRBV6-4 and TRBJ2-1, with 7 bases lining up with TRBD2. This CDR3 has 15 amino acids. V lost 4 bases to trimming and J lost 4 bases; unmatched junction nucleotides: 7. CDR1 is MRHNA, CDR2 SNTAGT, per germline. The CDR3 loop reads CASSAGGGRYNEQFF. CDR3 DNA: TGTGCCAGCAGTGCGGGGGGAGGGCGTTACAATGAGCAGTTCTTC.